These 18 T cell receptor beta chains were sequenced from one sample in a study of beta chain features in type 1 diabetes. Of the isolated RNA, all was reverse transcribed, and so the sequenced material was expressed TCRB transcripts. This table comes from immunoSEQ multiplex PCR, and its TCRdb copy is limited to in-frame clones, with some not included. Counted here are about 330,000 clones, about 11% occurring once; the ten biggest clones make up under 0.02%. The specimen was naive CD4+ T cells from blood. These receptors were taken from a woman younger than 45 in good health.

The genes are TRBV7-3 and TRBJ2-1; 7 bases are a match to TRBD2. The CDR3 covers 15 residues. From germline, CDR1 is SGHTA and CDR2 FQGTGA. V gave up 3 bases and J gave up 8 bases; unmatched junction bases: 10. Written as DNA, the CDR3 is TGTGCCAGCAGCTTTGGCGGGAGTCGGGGGGATGAGCAGTTCTTC. Translation: CASSFGGSRGDEQFF.

This clone showed up just a few times. The chain is built from TRBV7-9 and TRBJ1-2, with 8 bases fitting TRBD1. This CDR3 is 13 amino acids long. J was trimmed by 7 bases and V by 0 bases; bases with no gene match: 1. Germline V lookup: CDR1 SEHNR, CDR2 FQNEAQ (reference sequence). The CDR3 loop is CASSLATGGGYTF. The CDR3 DNA is TGTGCCAGCAGCTTAGCAACAGGGGGTGGCTACACCTTC.

V usage is TRBV5-1 and J usage is TRBJ2-7; no reliable D call. This CDR3 region has 13 residues. V lost 4 bases, J lost 2 bases, and 10 bases lay in between. Germline CDR1 is SGHRS and CDR2 is YFSETQ. CDR3 sequence: CASSPAAPYEQYF. The CDR3 DNA sequence: TGCGCCAGCAGCCCGGCGGCCCCCTACGAGCAGTACTTC. The full variable domain, rest sourced from reference TRBV5-1 and TRBJ2-7, is KAGVTQTPRYLIKTRGQQVTLSCSPISGHRSVSWYQQTPGQGLQFLFEYFSETQRNKGNFPGRFSGRQFSNSRSEMNVSTLELGDSALYLCASSPAAPYEQYFGPGTRLTVT.

Only a few counts were recorded for this clone. The chain recombines TRBV7-6 with TRBJ1-4, with D perhaps matching TRBD1 (5 bases). CDR3 size: 15 residues. Germline V gene sequence: CDR1 SGHVS, CDR2 FNYEAQ. Trimming pared 5 bases from V and 8 bases from J, leaving 18 bases between. DNA of the CDR3: TGTGCCAGCAGCCCCGACAGCCTTATAGGGGAAAAACTGTTTTTT. It translates to CASSPDSLIGEKLFF.

This clone was observed a few times. Sequence at one end of the junction differs from germline and may be a read error. This rearrangement joins TRBV6-5 to TRBJ2-5; D might be TRBD1 (6 bases). CDR3 length equals 14 residues. Germline CDR1 reads MNHEY; CDR2 reads SVGAGI. The CDR3 DNA sequence: TGTGCCATCAGTGCGACAGGTACCCAAGAGACCCAGTACTTC. It specifies CAISATGTQETQYF.

This sequence joins TRBV11-2 and TRBJ2-3, with TRBD2 matching 10 bases. CDR1 is SGHAT, CDR2 FQNNGV, per germline. The CDR3 is made up of 16 amino acids. Trimming cost V 4 bases and J 4 bases; bases outside gene matches: 8. CDR3 protein: CASSSKAGGPPDTQYF. The CDR3 DNA reads TGTGCCAGCAGCTCGAAAGCGGGAGGGCCCCCAGATACGCAGTATTTT.

The chain couples TRBV7-2 to TRBJ2-5, with 8 positions matching TRBD2. Germline-derived CDR1 and CDR2 are SGHTA and FQGNSA. This CDR3 spans 15 amino acids. Unmatched junction bases numbered 6, after V lost 1 base and J lost 5 bases. The CDR3 protein is CASSLVAGGWETQYF. CDR3 nucleotide sequence: TGTGCCAGCAGCTTAGTGGCGGGAGGCTGGGAGACCCAGTACTTC.

This clone has more than one count but fewer than ten. The DNA for the CDR3 is TGCAGCGTCACCGGGACTAGCTCTGCGAATGAGCAGTTCTTC. This translates into CSVTGTSSANEQFF. The chain is built from TRBV29-1 and TRBJ2-1; TRBD2 matches at 9 bases. CDR3 length: 14 residues. Germline V lookup: CDR1 SQVTM, CDR2 ANQGSEA. Trimming cost V 6 bases and J 7 bases; bases outside gene matches: 10.

The V call is TRBV7-9, the J call TRBJ1-5, with no clear D. V dropped 5 bases and J dropped 4 bases, with 15 bases sitting between them. Germline V gene data show CDR1 as SEHNR and CDR2 as FQNEAQ (reference sequence). The CDR3 is 15 residues long. Here the CDR3 DNA reads TGTGCCAGCAGCCAATCCAGATTACCTAATCAGCCCCAGCATTTT. Translating gives CASSQSRLPNQPQHF.

This chain links TRBV11-1 with TRBJ2-7; 8 nucleotides match TRBD2. Per the germline V gene, CDR1 is SGHAT and CDR2 is FQDESV (reference sequence). This CDR3 spans 17 amino acids. Trimming took 3 bases from V and 2 from J; bases not matched to a gene: 12. This chain's CDR3 is CASSFDTPGGETYEQYF. Written as DNA, the CDR3 is TGTGCCAGCAGCTTCGACACCCCGGGAGGGGAGACCTACGAGCAGTACTTC.

The chain combines TRBV4-1 with TRBJ2-4; 15 bases align to TRBD2. The length of the CDR3 is 19 residues. CDR1 and CDR2 from the germline V gene are MGHRA and YSYEKL. The V and J ends lost 4 bases and 0 bases, in that order; junction bases with no gene match: 7. The CDR3 region is CASSRAGTSGRSAKNIQYF. As DNA, the CDR3 is TGCGCCAGCAGCCGAGCCGGGACTAGCGGGAGGTCAGCCAAAAACATTCAGTACTTC.

The genes are TRBV7-9 and TRBJ2-7; D is perhaps TRBD1 (5 bases). The V gene lost 0 bases and the J gene lost 10 bases, with 13 bases spanning the gap. CDR3 length equals 13 residues. Germline-derived CDR1 and CDR2 are SEHNR and FQNEAQ (reference sequence). CDR3 DNA: TGTGCCAGCAGCTTAGCCGATCAGGGTACCCAGTACTTC. Protein product: CASSLADQGTQYF.

This chain connects TRBV9 to TRBJ2-1, with 13 nucleotides matching TRBD2. Germline V gene data show CDR1 as SGDLS and CDR2 as YYNGEE. The CDR3 totals 16 residues. Germline trimming cut 6 bases from V and 7 bases from J; bases unmatched to any gene: 10. The CDR3 bases are TGTGCCAGCAACGATAACGGACTAGCGGGGGTGAATGAGCAGTTCTTC. Protein product: CASNDNGLAGVNEQFF. The full variable domain, rest sourced from reference TRBV9 and TRBJ2-1, is DSGVTQTPKHLITATGQRVTLRCSPRSGDLSVYWYQQSLDQGLQFLIQYYNGEERAKGNILERFSAQQFPDLHSELNLSSLELGDSALYFCASNDNGLAGVNEQFFGPGTRLTVL.

The V call is TRBV10-3, the J call TRBJ2-7, with D unresolved. The V and J ends lost 0 bases and 3 bases respectively, with 6 bases between them. This CDR3 has 13 amino acids. Germline V lookup: CDR1 ENHRY, CDR2 SYGVKD. CDR3 bases: TGTGCCATCAGTGAGTCGAACAGCTACGAGCAGTACTTC. It codes for CAISESNSYEQYF.

The genes are TRBV7-2 and TRBJ2-5; D is possibly TRBD2 (6 bases). The V end lost 0 bases, the J end lost 5 bases, and 13 bases lay between the germline ends. This CDR3 region has 15 residues. Germline V CDR1 and CDR2: SGHTA, FQGNSA. CDR3 DNA: TGTGCCAGCAGCTTAGCGGGACTGGGTGTGGAGACCCAGTACTTC. Its translation is CASSLAGLGVETQYF.

The CDR3 here is CASIGGQGTGEQYF. The CDR3 DNA reads as TGTGCCAGCATCGGTGGACAGGGAACGGGCGAGCAGTACTTC. This rearrangement joins TRBV28 to TRBJ2-7; 8 bases are a match to TRBD1. CDR1 MDHEN and CDR2 SYDVKM come from the germline V gene. J gave up 6 bases and V 7 bases, and 11 bases lay outside the gene matches. This CDR3 contains 14 residues.

The chain is built from TRBV7-2 and TRBJ2-2; D is possibly TRBD1 (6 bases). The germline gives CDR1 SGHTA, CDR2 FQGNSA. CDR3 length: 14 residues. V was cut by 4 bases and J by 4 bases, with 10 bases left in between. For the CDR3, the DNA is TGTGCCAGCAGCTCGGGACACCTCACCGGGGAGCTGTTTTTT. It translates to CASSSGHLTGELFF.

This clone was detected only a few times. This chain joins TRBV27 and TRBJ2-1; weak D call: TRBD2 (5 bases). In germline, CDR1 is MNHEY, CDR2 SMNVEV (reference sequence). The CDR3 is made up of 14 amino acids. The ends were cut back, 6 bases at V and 4 bases at J, with 13 bases in the middle. In DNA, the CDR3 is TGTGCCAGCAGAGGACTGGTCGCGTACAATGAGCAGTTCTTC. Protein product: CASRGLVAYNEQFF.